These T cell receptor beta chains were read from a single sample in a study of CD8+ T cells in alopecia areata. Here immunoSEQ multiplex PCR was the method, and the copy in TCRdb shows in-frame clones only, minus some. The data contain 130,000 to 150,000 clones, around 87% of them singletons. The specimen comprised CD8+ T cells sorted from blood, sampled at week 0. The receptors come from a human donor with alopecia areata. Both conserved end residues are part of each CDR3. D genes are given only for firm matches. The listing skips clone size in some rows; elsewhere it reads once, few, many or a size class.

TRBD1,.,TRBJ2-7,TRBV9,TGTGCCAGCAGCCCCCACGACCGGGACAGGGGCTACGAGCAGTACTTC,CASSPHDRDRGYEQYF
TRBD1,.,TRBJ2-7,TRBV5-6,TGTGCCAGCAGCCACGGACAGGCCTACGAGCAGTACTTC,CASSHGQAYEQYF
TRBD1,.,TRBJ2-5,TRBV7-2,TGTGCCAGCAGCAACGGACAGGCCCTCCAAGAGACCCAGTACTTC,CASSNGQALQETQYF
TRBD2,.,TRBJ2-2,TRBV29-1,TGCAGCGTTGAATTTGCGGGAGATAACACCGGGGAGCTGTTTTTT,CSVEFAGDNTGELFF
.,few,TRBJ2-6,TRBV7-9,TGTGCCAGCAGCTTCCCGGGACGAAGCTCTGGGGCCAACGTCCTGACTTTC,CASSFPGRSSGANVLTF
TRBD2,.,TRBJ2-7,TRBV5-1,TGCGCCAGCAGCTTGATCAGCGGGAGCTACGAGCAGTACTTC,CASSLISGSYEQYF
.,.,TRBJ1-5,TRBV7-9,TGTGCCAGCAGCCACGACAGGCTGGGGGATCAGCCCCAGCATTTT,CASSHDRLGDQPQHF
TRBD2,.,TRBJ2-1,TRBV7-9,TGTGCCAGCACGGGACTAGCGGAGTTCTACAATGAGCAGTTCTTC,CASTGLAEFYNEQFF
TRBD2,few,TRBJ2-5,TRBV10-3,TGTGCCATCAGTGGGGGACTAGCGGGAGAGGGAGAGACCCAGTACTTC,CAISGGLAGEGETQYF
.,.,TRBJ2-1,TRBV6-1,TGTGCCAGCAGTGAATTGGGGGGAACGGAGTCCAATGAGCAGTTCTTC,CASSELGGTESNEQFF
TRBD2,once,TRBJ2-7,TRBV7-9,TGTGCCACACCGGGGGAGGGGTACCCCTACGAGCAGTACTTC,CATPGEGYPYEQYF
.,.,TRBJ1-2,TRBV30,TGTGCCTGTCTCACAGGGAAAGATGGCTACACCTTC,CACLTGKDGYTF
.,once,TRBJ1-1,TRBV4-1,TGCGCCAGCAGCCAATCTACAGCGAACACTGAAGCTTTCTTT,CASSQSTANTEAFF
TRBD1,.,TRBJ1-2,TRBV6-4,TGTGCCAGCAGTGACTCCGGACAGGGACGAATTGGCTACACCTTC,CASSDSGQGRIGYTF
.,.,TRBJ2-2,TRBV29-1,TGCAGCGCCATGATCCGTCAGGGAAGAGGATCCACCGGGGAGCTGTTTTTT,CSAMIRQGRGSTGELFF
TRBD1,few,TRBJ2-2,TRBV29-1,TGCAGCGTTGAAGATCTGCGGGACAGGGACACCGGGGAGCTGTTTTTT,CSVEDLRDRDTGELFF
.,.,TRBJ2-7,TRBV7-2,TGTGCCAGCAGCGAGAGACGGAGGACCTACGAGCAGTACTTC,CASSERRRTYEQYF
.,.,TRBJ2-7,TRBV7-9,TGTGCCAGCAGCACAAGTAGCTCCTACGAGCAGTACTTC,CASSTSSSYEQYF
.,.,TRBJ2-5,TRBV29-1,TGCAGCGTTTCTTACAAAGGGTATCGGGGAGAGACCCAGTACTTC,CSVSYKGYRGETQYF
TRBD1,.,TRBJ2-1,TRBV7-8,TGTGCCAGCAGCTTAGAGGGATTAGACAGGGGGCACTACAATGAGCAGTTCTTC,CASSLEGLDRGHYNEQFF
.,.,TRBJ1-1,TRBV27,TGTGCCAGCAGTTTATCCACAGGGTTTTACACTGAAGCTTTCTTT,CASSLSTGFYTEAFF
.,.,TRBJ2-2,TRBV25-1,TGTGCCAGCAGGGGGTGGGAGCTGTTTTTT,CASRGWELFF
.,.,TRBJ2-7,TRBV7-9,TGTGCCAGCAGCCCGAGGGGGTCCTTGGAGCAGTACTTC,CASSPRGSLEQYF
.,.,TRBJ2-7,TRBV6-1,TGTGCCAGCAGTGACGAGGAGCAGTACTTC,CASSDEEQYF
TRBD2,.,TRBJ2-1,TRBV4-1,TGCGCCAGCAGCCAGGGGCCAGCGGGGGCCTACAATGAGCAGTTCTTC,CASSQGPAGAYNEQFF
.,.,TRBJ2-3,TRBV2,TGTGCCAGCGGGGCTAGAAGTACGCAGTATTTT,CASGARSTQYF
.,.,TRBJ2-7,TRBV14,TGTGCCAGCAGCCGCCCGGGAAAGGCATCCTACGAGCAGTACTTC,CASSRPGKASYEQYF
TRBD1,.,TRBJ2-3,TRBV7-6,TGTGCCAGCAGCCCAACCGGGACAGGGCTAACAGATACGCAGTATTTT,CASSPTGTGLTDTQYF
TRBD1,few,TRBJ2-1,TRBV7-2,TGTGCCAGCAGCGTATTACAGGGGTTGTCCTACAATGAGCAGTTCTTC,CASSVLQGLSYNEQFF
TRBD1,.,TRBJ2-5,TRBV29-1,TGCAGCGTTGAACATGCCGGGACAGGGTATCGGGAGACCCAGTACTTC,CSVEHAGTGYRETQYF
.,.,TRBJ2-6,TRBV11-2,TGTGCCAGCAAGGATGTGGGGGCCAACGTCCTGACTTTC,CASKDVGANVLTF
.,.,TRBJ2-1,TRBV7-2,TGTGCCAGCAGCCCATGGGTGGGAAGCTCCTACAATGAGCAGTTCTTC,CASSPWVGSSYNEQFF
.,.,TRBJ2-4,TRBV5-6,TGTGCCAGCAGCCTACTGGGCCTTAAAAACATTCAGTACTTC,CASSLLGLKNIQYF
.,.,TRBJ2-4,TRBV7-9,TGTGCCAGCAGCACACCTCAGGGGTCGAGCATTCAGTACTTC,CASSTPQGSSIQYF
.,few,TRBJ2-3,TRBV27,TGTGCCAGCAGTCCCGGTTTTGGCACAGATACGCAGTATTTT,CASSPGFGTDTQYF
.,.,TRBJ1-1,TRBV13,TGTGCCAGCAGCCACGGGGAGAACACTGAAGCTTTCTTT,CASSHGENTEAFF
.,.,TRBJ2-7,TRBV30,TGTGCCTGGAGTGTATTGACTGGGACTTTCGAGCAGTACTTC,CAWSVLTGTFEQYF
.,.,TRBJ2-6,TRBV27,TGTGCCAGCAGTGTAACAGGCGCCTCTGGGGCCAACGTCCTGACTTTC,CASSVTGASGANVLTF
.,.,TRBJ1-2,TRBV6-5,TGTGCCAGCAGTTTGGGGGGGGTCTATGGCTACACCTTC,CASSLGGVYGYTF
TRBD1,.,TRBJ2-5,TRBV7-8,TGTGCCAGCAGCTTAGGGGCAGGGGGCGCGTTTGCCGAGACCCAGTACTTC,CASSLGAGGAFAETQYF